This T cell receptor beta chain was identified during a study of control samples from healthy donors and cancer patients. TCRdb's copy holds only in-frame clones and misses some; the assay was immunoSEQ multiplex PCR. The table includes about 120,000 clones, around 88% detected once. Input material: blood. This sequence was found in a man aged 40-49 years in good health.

The CDR3 region is CSGQGAGGYTF. In DNA, the CDR3 is TGCAGCGGACAGGGGGCCGGTGGCTACACCTTC. The chain recombines TRBV29-1 with TRBJ1-2; 10 nucleotides line up with TRBD1. This CDR3 has 11 residues. Germline CDR1 is SQVTM and CDR2 is ANQGSEA. The V segment lost 7 bases and the J segment 7 bases; nucleotides outside the gene matches: 3.